This is a list of T cell receptor beta chains from one sample in a study of cytomegalovirus exposure and HLA in healthy donors. Libraries were prepared by immunoSEQ multiplex PCR; TCRdb keeps only in-frame clonotypes and omits some of them. The data show about 110,000 clones, around 78% seen once. Source material: PBMCs. These receptors were taken from a man aged 30-40 years in good health and CMV-seronegative. The CDR3 runs from the conserved cysteine through the conserved F or W. D genes are given only for firm matches. Clone size appears in some rows only: once, few, many, or a class for an expanded clone.

size	V	D	J	CDR3	DNA
-	TRBV5-5	-	TRBJ2-6	CASSLGGYGGANVLTF	TGTGCCAGCAGCTTGGGAGGGTATGGTGGGGCCAACGTCCTGACTTTC
-	TRBV23-1	-	TRBJ2-7	CASSQGVPPLHEQYF	TGCGCCAGCAGTCAGGGAGTTCCCCCACTTCACGAGCAGTACTTC
-	TRBV18	-	TRBJ2-5	CASSPQGGTQYF	TGTGCCAGCTCACCCCAGGGGGGCACGCAGTACTTC
-	TRBV6-1	-	TRBJ1-4	CASRELGGANEKLFF	TGTGCCAGCAGGGAATTGGGGGGAGCTAATGAAAAACTGTTTTTT
few	TRBV11-2	TRBD2	TRBJ2-1	CASSQGLAGYNEQFF	TGTGCCAGCAGCCAAGGACTAGCGGGATACAATGAGCAGTTCTTC
-	TRBV4-1	TRBD1	TRBJ1-5	CASSQDRGNQPQHF	TGTGCCAGCAGCCAAGACAGGGGTAATCAGCCCCAGCATTTT
-	TRBV11-2	-	TRBJ1-1	CASSWRDADEAFF	TGTGCCAGCAGCTGGAGGGATGCAGATGAAGCTTTCTTT
few	TRBV28	-	TRBJ1-2	CASSPTTGFHYGYTF	TGTGCCAGCAGCCCTACCACAGGGTTCCACTATGGCTACACCTTC
-	TRBV28	TRBD1	TRBJ1-1	CATKDRGGTEAFF	TGTGCCACTAAAGACAGGGGCGGCACTGAAGCTTTCTTT
once	TRBV5-5	-	TRBJ1-2	CASSLSVSGVLYGYTF	TGTGCCAGCAGCTTGTCTGTCTCAGGCGTTCTCTATGGCTACACCTTC
-	TRBV6-6	-	TRBJ2-7	CASSYGRFYEQYF	TGTGCCAGCAGTTACGGGCGCTTCTACGAGCAGTACTTC
-	TRBV18	-	TRBJ2-2	CASSGTITATGELFF	TGTGCCAGCTCGGGGACAATAACGGCCACCGGGGAGCTGTTTTTT
-	TRBV5-6	-	TRBJ2-2	CASSLLRGNTGELFF	TGTGCCAGCAGCTTACTCCGGGGGAACACCGGGGAGCTGTTTTTT
-	TRBV5-1	TRBD2	TRBJ2-7	CASSLGISGIYEQYF	TGCGCCAGCAGCTTGGGAATTAGCGGGATCTACGAGCAGTACTTC
-	TRBV5-1	TRBD2	TRBJ2-1	CASSFEREGFEQFF	TGCGCCAGCAGCTTCGAGCGGGAAGGCTTTGAGCAGTTCTTC
-	TRBV6-5	-	TRBJ2-1	CASSSRLNEQFF	TGTGCCAGCAGTTCTCGACTGAATGAGCAGTTCTTC
once	TRBV11-2	-	TRBJ1-1	CASSPRGWDTEAFF	TGTGCCAGCAGCCCTCGGGGATGGGACACTGAAGCTTTCTTT
once	TRBV19	-	TRBJ2-6	CASSPRGSGANVLTF	TGTGCCAGTAGTCCCCGAGGCTCTGGGGCCAACGTCCTGACTTTC
-	TRBV5-8	TRBD1	TRBJ2-3	CASSLAQGADTQYF	TGTGCCAGCAGCTTGGCTCAGGGGGCAGATACGCAGTATTTT
-	TRBV11-2	-	TRBJ1-3	CASSLEIRGRGPSSGNTIYF	TGTGCCAGCAGCTTAGAAATCAGGGGCAGGGGTCCTTCCTCTGGAAACACCATATATTTT
-	TRBV7-9	TRBD2	TRBJ2-3	CASSRGGADTQYF	TGTGCCAGCAGCCGGGGGGGGGCAGATACGCAGTATTTT
-	TRBV27	TRBD1	TRBJ1-2	CASRGTAYGYTF	TGTGCCAGCAGGGGGACAGCCTATGGCTACACCTTC
-	TRBV7-9	-	TRBJ2-7	CASSLASRESFEQYF	TGTGCCAGCAGCTTAGCTAGCCGGGAGTCATTCGAGCAGTACTTC
few	TRBV4-2	-	TRBJ1-1	CASSRPRDTEAFF	TGTGCCAGCAGCCGACCCAGGGACACTGAAGCTTTCTTT
few	TRBV7-8	-	TRBJ2-5	CASSLGGWETQYF	TGTGCCAGCAGCTTAGGAGGTTGGGAGACCCAGTACTTC
few	TRBV13	-	TRBJ2-1	CASSLRGRAYNEQFF	TGTGCCAGCAGCTTAAGGGGGAGGGCCTACAATGAGCAGTTCTTC
few	TRBV2	TRBD2	TRBJ2-3	CASRLAEWVTDTQYF	TGTGCCAGCAGACTAGCGGAGTGGGTCACAGATACGCAGTATTTT
-	TRBV19	-	TRBJ1-5	CASSTGGGANQPQHF	TGTGCCAGTAGTACGGGAGGAGGGGCCAATCAGCCCCAGCATTTT
-	TRBV10-3	TRBD1	TRBJ1-1	CATWTGGMNTEAFF	TGTGCCACTTGGACAGGGGGCATGAACACTGAAGCTTTCTTT
-	TRBV5-8	-	TRBJ2-2	CASSLARNTGELFF	TGTGCCAGCAGCTTAGCGAGAAACACCGGGGAGCTGTTTTTT
-	TRBV19	-	TRBJ2-3	CASLKKGVGTDTQYF	TGTGCCAGCCTCAAGAAAGGGGTGGGCACAGATACGCAGTATTTT
-	TRBV15	TRBD1	TRBJ1-5	CATSRARTGYSNQPQHF	TGTGCCACCAGCAGGGCCCGGACAGGGTATAGCAATCAGCCCCAGCATTTT
-	TRBV29-1	TRBD1	TRBJ1-1	CSVVDAGQPNTEAFF	TGCAGCGTTGTTGATGCGGGACAGCCGAACACTGAAGCTTTCTTT
-	TRBV6-4	TRBD2	TRBJ2-1	CASSEEAGGWDEQFF	TGTGCCAGCAGTGAGGAAGCGGGAGGGTGGGATGAGCAGTTCTTC
few	TRBV6-5	-	TRBJ1-4	CASRYDSKPSEKLFF	TGTGCCAGCAGATATGACAGCAAGCCCTCAGAAAAACTGTTTTTT
once	TRBV27	-	TRBJ1-5	CASSLDRLQPQHF	TGTGCCAGCAGTCTCGACAGGCTCCAGCCTCAGCATTTT
-	TRBV30	-	TRBJ2-7	CAWSGDYRSYEQYF	TGTGCCTGGAGTGGAGACTATCGCTCCTACGAGCAGTACTTC
-	TRBV7-9	-	TRBJ2-7	CASSLAGSGGYYEQYF	TGTGCCAGTAGCTTAGCGGGGTCAGGGGGATACTACGAGCAGTACTTC
few	TRBV7-9	TRBD1	TRBJ1-4	CASSFQGAGEKLFF	TGTGCCAGCAGCTTCCAGGGGGCAGGGGAAAAACTGTTTTTT
-	TRBV11-2	TRBD1	TRBJ2-3	CASSGTGGTNTQYF	TGTGCCAGCAGCGGGACAGGAGGCACTAATACGCAGTATTTT
-	TRBV5-1	TRBD2	TRBJ2-7	CASSLGLADPEQYF	TGCGCCAGCAGCTTGGGACTAGCGGACCCCGAGCAGTACTTC
-	TRBV28	TRBD2	TRBJ2-2	CASGASGSWGTGELFF	TGTGCCAGCGGGGCTAGCGGGAGCTGGGGCACCGGGGAGCTGTTTTTT
few	TRBV7-2	-	TRBJ1-1	CASSWRRGRGTEAFF	TGTGCCAGCAGCTGGAGGCGGGGGAGGGGCACTGAAGCTTTCTTT
-	TRBV5-1	-	TRBJ1-1	CASTKQTGSNTEAFF	TGCGCCAGCACCAAACAGACAGGATCCAACACTGAAGCTTTCTTT
-	TRBV7-9	TRBD1	TRBJ1-6	CAVDRIPNSPLHF	TGTGCCGTGGACAGGATCCCGAATTCACCCCTCCACTTT
-	TRBV27	-	TRBJ1-6	CASSLIRNSPLHF	TGTGCCAGCAGTTTAATCAGGAATTCACCCCTCCACTTT
-	TRBV29-1	TRBD1	TRBJ1-2	CSVEGGQGFGGYTF	TGCAGCGTTGAGGGGGGACAGGGGTTCGGTGGCTACACCTTC
few	TRBV27	-	TRBJ1-4	CASSLFSGNNEKLFF	TGTGCCAGCAGTTTATTTTCAGGGAATAATGAAAAACTGTTTTTT
-	TRBV5-5	TRBD1	TRBJ1-3	CASSTGAGNTIYF	TGTGCCAGCAGCACAGGGGCTGGAAACACCATATATTTT
-	TRBV5-1	-	TRBJ1-1	CASSLMTEREAFF	TGCGCCAGCAGCTTGATGACAGAACGTGAAGCTTTCTTT
-	TRBV5-1	TRBD2	TRBJ2-5	CASSLVTSGRGVETQYF	TGCGCCAGCAGCTTGGTGACTAGCGGGAGAGGTGTTGAGACCCAGTACTTC
-	TRBV7-9	TRBD1	TRBJ1-5	CASSPDRGRDQPQHF	TGTGCCAGCAGCCCTGACAGGGGGAGGGATCAGCCCCAGCATTTT
-	TRBV11-3	TRBD2	TRBJ2-7	CASSSPLGGGVVYEQYF	TGTGCCAGCAGCTCCCCCTTGGGCGGGGGGGTTGTGTACGAGCAGTACTTC
-	TRBV30	-	TRBJ2-5	CAWSAPSVAWKTQYF	TGTGCCTGGAGCGCACCTTCGGTAGCTTGGAAGACCCAGTACTTC
few	TRBV5-1	-	TRBJ2-5	CASSLGVVPGQETQYF	TGCGCCAGCAGCTTGGGAGTAGTCCCTGGCCAAGAGACCCAGTACTTC